This TCR beta chain was sequenced in a study of blood T cell repertoires in COVID-19. The V gene lost 0 bases and the J gene lost 7 bases, with 19 bases spanning the gap. The length of the CDR3 is 16 residues. The V gene's germline CDR1 is SNHLY and CDR2 FYNNEI. Using immunoSEQ multiplex PCR, the repertoire was profiled, and TCRdb retains in-frame clones only, with some absent. The sample has about 400,000 clones, roughly 91% seen once. The source material was PBMCs or T cells enriched from blood (not recorded which). The rearrangement links TRBV2 to TRBJ2-7, with TRBD2 as a possible D gene (5 bases). The sequence was obtained from a woman aged 25 to 39 who had recovered from COVID-19. The CDR3 coding sequence is TGTGCCAGCAGTGAAGCGTTCTCCTCGGGATTTGGGGAGCAGTACTTC. Encoded protein: CASSEAFSSGFGEQYF.